This T cell receptor beta chain derives from a study of cytomegalovirus exposure and HLA in healthy donors. Study outcomes and limitations: As a later analysis showed, a missense DCLRE1C variant was linked to trimming of TCR beta V- and J-genes. Across all donors, roughly uniform sequencing depth was an assumption of the presence/absence analyses.

In the PCR, 60 Vbeta and 13 Jbeta primers were used. Assay used: immunoSEQ multiplex PCR; TCRdb lists only in-frame clones, some missing. The sample lists 150,000 to 200,000 clones, over 70% occurring once. This clone came up a few times. The antigen remains unidentified. The J segment lost 4 bases and the V segment lost 6 bases, leaving 5 bases of the junction unmatched. Per the germline V gene, CDR1 is MNHEY and CDR2 is SMNVEV (reference sequence). There are 14 residues in the CDR3. The V call is TRBV27, the J call TRBJ1-3; 8 nucleotides match TRBD1. Material: PBMCs. The receptor was isolated from a man aged 30-40 years in good health and CMV-seropositive. As DNA, the CDR3 is TGTGCCAGCAGCCAGACAGGGGTGGGAAACACCATATATTTT. This encodes CASSQTGVGNTIYF.